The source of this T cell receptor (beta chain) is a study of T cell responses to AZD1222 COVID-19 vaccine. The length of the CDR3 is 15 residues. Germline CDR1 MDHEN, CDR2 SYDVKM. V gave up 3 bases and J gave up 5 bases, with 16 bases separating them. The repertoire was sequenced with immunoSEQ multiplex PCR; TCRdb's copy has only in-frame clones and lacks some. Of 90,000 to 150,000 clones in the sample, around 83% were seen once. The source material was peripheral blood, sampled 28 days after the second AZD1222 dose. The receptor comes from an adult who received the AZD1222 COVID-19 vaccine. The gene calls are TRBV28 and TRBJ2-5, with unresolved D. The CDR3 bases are TGTGCCAGCAGTTTTTCCCGTTCGACCTCGGAGACCCAGTACTTC. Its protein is CASSFSRSTSETQYF. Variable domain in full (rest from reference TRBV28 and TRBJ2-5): DVKVTQSSRYLVKRTGEKVFLECVQDMDHENMFWYRQDPGLGLRLIYFSYDVKMKEKGDIPEGYSVSREKKERFSLILESASTNQTSMYLCASSFSRSTSETQYFGPGTRLLVL.